A selection of T cell receptor beta chains follows, all from one sample in a study of cytomegalovirus exposure and HLA in healthy donors. The repertoire was sequenced with immunoSEQ multiplex PCR; TCRdb's copy has only in-frame clones and lacks some. Of about 57,000 clones listed, approximately 83% are singletons. Specimen: PBMCs. These receptors were obtained from a man aged 25 to 40 in good health and CMV-seronegative. CDR3s include the opening cysteine and the closing phenylalanine or tryptophan. A D gene is named only where the DNA matches it firmly. Where a row states a size, it is once, few, many or the class of an expanded clone; other rows omit it.

size,J,length,V,D,DNA,CDR3
NA,TRBJ2-1,14,TRBV19,TRBD1,TGTGCCAGTAGCGCGGGACAGGGATACAATGAGCAGTTCTTC,CASSAGQGYNEQFF
NA,TRBJ1-1,12,TRBV10-1,TRBD1,TGCGCCAGTCTCAGGGGGCGAGAAGTAGCCTTCTTT,CASLRGREVAFF
NA,TRBJ1-1,14,TRBV7-2,TRBD1,TGTGCCAGCAGCCGGGACAGACCCCTTTTAGAAGCTTTCTTT,CASSRDRPLLEAFF
NA,TRBJ2-7,16,TRBV5-1,TRBD2,TGCGCCAGCAGCTCGAATCGACTAGCAGGAAGGTACGAGCAGTACTTC,CASSSNRLAGRYEQYF
NA,TRBJ2-5,12,TRBV12-5,NA,TGTGCTAGTGGCAAGCCGCAAGAGACCCAGTACTTC,CASGKPQETQYF
NA,TRBJ2-5,15,TRBV12-5,NA,TGTGCTAGTGGTTTGGCTAGACAGCTTCAAGAGACCCAGTACTTC,CASGLARQLQETQYF
NA,TRBJ2-1,14,TRBV27,NA,TGTGCCAGCAGTTTATCGCCCACTGAAATTGAGCAGTTCTTC,CASSLSPTEIEQFF
NA,TRBJ1-1,12,TRBV7-9,NA,TGTGCCAGCAGCTTAGAGGGGCCCGAAGCTTTCTTT,CASSLEGPEAFF
NA,TRBJ2-7,14,TRBV11-2,TRBD2,TGTGCCAGCAGCATGGGACTAGCGGGAACCGAGCAGTACTTC,CASSMGLAGTEQYF
NA,TRBJ2-2,17,TRBV7-9,TRBD2,TGTGCCAGCAGTTCCCGAGGCCTAGCGGGGGGCACCGGGGAGCTGTTTTTT,CASSSRGLAGGTGELFF
NA,TRBJ2-3,16,TRBV5-8,NA,TGTGCCAGCAGCTTGAAGGGATGGGGGGTCACAGATACGCAGTATTTT,CASSLKGWGVTDTQYF
once,TRBJ2-5,14,TRBV7-2,TRBD2,TGTGCCAGCAGCATCCAGTCTAGCGGAGAGACCCAGTACTTC,CASSIQSSGETQYF
NA,TRBJ1-2,14,TRBV6-5,TRBD1,TGTGCCAGCAGTTACGGGACAGGGAAGTTTGGCTACACCTTC,CASSYGTGKFGYTF
NA,TRBJ2-5,15,TRBV18,TRBD2,TGTGCCAGCTCCCGGGGACTAGCGGGAGTCGAGACCCAGTACTTC,CASSRGLAGVETQYF
NA,TRBJ1-2,12,TRBV9,NA,TGTGCCAGCAGCGTATATAACTATGGCTACACCTTC,CASSVYNYGYTF
NA,TRBJ1-1,14,TRBV6-4,TRBD1,TGTGCCAGCAGACGACAGGGAATTGACACTGAAGCTTTCTTT,CASRRQGIDTEAFF
few,TRBJ1-5,13,TRBV19,NA,TGTGCCTGCTCCACAGGGTACAATCAGCCCCAGCATTTT,CACSTGYNQPQHF
NA,TRBJ2-7,11,TRBV30,NA,TGTGCCTGGAGTGGTATTTACGAGCAGTACTTC,CAWSGIYEQYF
NA,TRBJ2-7,16,TRBV27,NA,TGTGCCAGCAAGCCCCAGGGCCGCGGGGTTGTCTACGAGCAGTACTTC,CASKPQGRGVVYEQYF
NA,TRBJ1-4,14,TRBV27,TRBD1,TGTGCCAGCAGTCCTGGGACAGGTGGGGAAAAACTGTTTTTT,CASSPGTGGEKLFF
NA,TRBJ2-5,16,TRBV7-6,TRBD2,TGTGCCAGCAGCTCGTTGACTAGCGGGGGGGAAGAGACCCAGTACTTC,CASSSLTSGGEETQYF
few,TRBJ1-3,13,TRBV6-6,NA,TGTGCCAGCAGAGGACCCGGGGGGGACCATTGGGATTTT,CASRGPGGDHWDF
NA,TRBJ2-7,15,TRBV6-5,NA,TGTGCCAGCAGGGCGGGGACAGCTCTCTCCTACGAGCAGTACTTC,CASRAGTALSYEQYF
once,TRBJ2-5,14,TRBV19,NA,TGTGCCAGTAGTATAGGCGGGGAGCGAGAGACCCAGTACTTC,CASSIGGERETQYF
NA,TRBJ2-5,15,TRBV30,NA,TGTGCCTGGAGCTTGTACATGGCGGACCAAGAGACCCAGTACTTC,CAWSLYMADQETQYF
NA,TRBJ2-3,15,TRBV5-1,NA,TGCGCCAGCAGCCCAGAAACACGAAACACAGATACGCAGTATTTT,CASSPETRNTDTQYF
NA,TRBJ1-4,14,TRBV5-4,TRBD1,TGTGCCAGCAGCATGACAGGGTTTAATGAAAAACTGTTTTTT,CASSMTGFNEKLFF
NA,TRBJ1-2,13,TRBV5-1,NA,TGCGCCAGCAGGCGGGCAGACAACTATGGCTACACCTTC,CASRRADNYGYTF
NA,TRBJ2-3,14,TRBV7-2,NA,TGTGCCAGCAGCTTCCGGGGTACGGTAGCCGCGCAGTATTTT,CASSFRGTVAAQYF
NA,TRBJ1-1,11,TRBV13,NA,TGTGCCAGCAGCTTAGATCACGGAGCTTTCTTT,CASSLDHGAFF
NA,TRBJ1-2,16,TRBV7-8,TRBD1,TGTGCCAGCAGCTTAGCGTCCGGGACAGGAACCTATGGCTACACCTTC,CASSLASGTGTYGYTF
NA,TRBJ1-4,14,TRBV30,NA,TGTGCCTGGAGTGGGGTCCTAGGGGGTGAAAAACTGTTTTTT,CAWSGVLGGEKLFF
NA,TRBJ1-1,13,TRBV2,TRBD1,TGTGCCAGCAGGAGACAGGGGATCACTGAAGCTTTCTTT,CASRRQGITEAFF
NA,TRBJ2-3,16,TRBV21-1,NA,TGTGCCAGCAGCACTCAGCGGGAGGGGTCGGGAGATACGCAGTATTTT,CASSTQREGSGDTQYF
NA,TRBJ2-7,13,TRBV9,NA,TGTGCCAGCAGCCGGACTTACTCCGAGGAGCAGTACTTC,CASSRTYSEEQYF
NA,TRBJ1-2,16,TRBV7-8,TRBD1,TGTGCCAGCAGCTTAGAGGACAGGGCTTATAACTATGGCTACACCTTC,CASSLEDRAYNYGYTF
NA,TRBJ2-5,14,TRBV7-7,NA,TGTGCCAGCAGCTTAGGGGGGCCGAGGGAGACCCAGTACTTC,CASSLGGPRETQYF
NA,TRBJ2-7,14,TRBV5-4,TRBD2,TGTGCCAGCAGCTTAACTAGCGGGGCCATCGAGCAGTACTTC,CASSLTSGAIEQYF
NA,TRBJ1-1,11,TRBV18,NA,TGTGCCAGCTCACCCTTCACTGAAGCTTTCTTT,CASSPFTEAFF
NA,TRBJ2-1,16,TRBV11-2,TRBD2,TGTGCCAGCAGCCCTTTACTAGCGGGGGGCTACAATGAGCAGTTCTTC,CASSPLLAGGYNEQFF
NA,TRBJ1-2,9,TRBV28,NA,TGTGCCAGCAGTCCGGGCTACACCTTC,CASSPGYTF